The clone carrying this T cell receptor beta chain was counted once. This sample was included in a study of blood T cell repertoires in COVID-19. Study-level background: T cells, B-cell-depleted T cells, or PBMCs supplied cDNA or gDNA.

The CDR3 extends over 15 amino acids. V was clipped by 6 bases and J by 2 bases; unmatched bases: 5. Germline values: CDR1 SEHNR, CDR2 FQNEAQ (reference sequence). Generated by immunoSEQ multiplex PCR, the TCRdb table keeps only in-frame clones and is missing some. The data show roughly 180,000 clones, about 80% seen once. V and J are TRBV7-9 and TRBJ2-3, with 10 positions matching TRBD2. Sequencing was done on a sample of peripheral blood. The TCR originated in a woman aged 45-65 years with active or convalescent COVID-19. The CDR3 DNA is TGTGCCAGCAGTAGGACTAGCGGAGTCACAGATACGCAGTATTTT. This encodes CASSRTSGVTDTQYF.